The 21 T cell receptor beta chains below come from one sample, sequenced in a study of shared T cell receptors in the human thymus. Some clones are missing from TCRdb's copy, which holds only in-frame ones; the method was immunoSEQ multiplex PCR. The profile shows 540,000 or so clones, around 78% of them singletons. This sample also appeared in a second study, on human thymus T cells.

Sequenced sample: thymocytes. Source of these receptors: a boy in the first two years of life with a congenital heart defect.

V gene TRBV15 combines with J gene TRBJ1-5, with D hard to call. V lost 5 bases and J lost 0, with 11 bases in between. Germline assignment: CDR1 LNHNV and CDR2 YYDKDF (reference sequence). This CDR3 is 15 amino acids long. The CDR3 here is CATSDRTHSNQPQHF. The CDR3 DNA sequence: TGTGCCACCAGCGACCGGACTCATAGCAATCAGCCCCAGCATTTT.

The rearrangement joins TRBV28 to TRBJ1-2, with 7 bases fitting TRBD1. V was clipped by 5 bases and J by 4 bases; unmatched bases: 7. In germline, CDR1 is MDHEN, CDR2 SYDVKM. The CDR3 covers 14 residues. CDR3 in amino acids: CASSPGTDSYGYTF. The CDR3 coding sequence is TGTGCCAGCAGTCCGGGGACAGATAGCTATGGCTACACCTTC.

The V gene is TRBV10-3, the J gene TRBJ2-6, with D tentatively TRBD2 (6 bases). The CDR3 contains 16 residues. Trimming took 5 bases from V and 3 from J, leaving 14 bases between them. Germline CDR1 is ENHRY and CDR2 is SYGVKD. The CDR3 coding sequence is TGTGCCATCAGTCCTGAGGAGGGCCTTGGGGCCAACGTCCTGACTTTC. This gives the protein CAISPEEGLGANVLTF.

The rearrangement links TRBV7-2 to TRBJ2-3; 8 bases fit TRBD2. Trimming removed 7 bases from V and 2 bases from J; junction bases left unmatched: 11. This CDR3 has 16 amino acids. CDR1 and CDR2 (germline): SGHTA, FQGNSA. The CDR3 DNA is TGTGCCAGCATGGGGCTAGCGGGCGGATTCACAGATACGCAGTATTTT. Protein product: CASMGLAGGFTDTQYF.

The genes are TRBV21-1 and TRBJ1-2. TRBV21-1 is a pseudogene segment. The CDR3 is made up of 17 amino acids. The CDR3 reads CASGSTSPIGSNYGYTF. As DNA, the CDR3 is TGTGCCAGCGGATCGACTTCCCCAATTGGGTCTAACTATGGCTACACCTTC.

The chain uses TRBV18 and TRBJ2-3; D is unclear. Deletions cut 1 base from V and 6 bases from J, with 5 bases between. CDR1 KGHSH and CDR2 LQKENI come from the germline V gene. The CDR3 sequence is 12 residues long. CDR3 sequence: CASSPRRDTQYF. CDR3 coding DNA: TGTGCCAGCTCACCACGGCGGGATACGCAGTATTTT.

The rearrangement joins TRBV7-9 to TRBJ2-7, with TRBD2 as a possible D gene (6 bases). CDR1 and CDR2 (germline): SEHNR, FQNEAQ (reference sequence). The CDR3 covers 15 residues. With 4 bases removed from V and 3 bases from J, the gap between germline ends came to 16 bases. The CDR3 DNA is TGTGCCAGCAGCTCCGCCGGGACTGCCTTCTACGAGCAGTACTTC. Amino acid sequence: CASSSAGTAFYEQYF.

J is TRBJ1-2 and V is TRBV28; D may be TRBD1 (6 bases). Germline loops: CDR1 MDHEN, CDR2 SYDVKM. CDR3 size: 16 residues. Trimming cost V 4 bases and J 0 bases, with 15 bases left between them. The CDR3 protein is CASSSSGTPPNYGYTF. The CDR3 region has the DNA TGTGCCAGCAGTTCGTCCGGGACACCTCCTAACTATGGCTACACCTTC.

V gene TRBV4-3 combines with J gene TRBJ1-2; TRBD1 agrees at 8 bases. From germline, CDR1 is LGHNA and CDR2 YSLEER. The V segment lost 4 bases and the J segment 4 bases; nucleotides outside the gene matches: 8. This CDR3 spans 15 amino acids. This CDR3 is CASSPTGEVSYGYTF. The CDR3 region has the DNA TGCGCCAGCAGCCCGACAGGGGAGGTTAGCTATGGCTACACCTTC.

This chain uses TRBV18 with TRBJ1-1; TRBD1 aligns across 11 bases. The CDR3 extends over 15 amino acids. The V segment lost 6 bases and the J segment 3 bases; nucleotides outside the gene matches: 6. The germline CDR1 and CDR2 sequences are KGHSH and LQKENI. In DNA form, the CDR3 reads TGTGCCAGCTCGACCAGGGGACAGGGGGACACTGAAGCTTTCTTT. It translates to CASSTRGQGDTEAFF.

The sample holds a few counts of this clone. This chain connects TRBV7-8 to TRBJ2-3; no reliable D call. The CDR3 is 16 residues long. The germline V and J ends were trimmed by 6 bases and 2 bases, with 18 bases remaining between them. CDR1 and CDR2 from the germline V gene are SGHVS and FQNEAQ. The CDR3 loop reads CASRPHQVIYTDTQYF. CDR3 sequence (DNA): TGTGCCAGCAGACCACACCAGGTTATCTACACAGATACGCAGTATTTT. The entire variable domain, with the rest obtained from reference TRBV7-8 and TRBJ2-3, is as follows: GAGVSQSPRYKVAKRGQDVALRCDPISGHVSLFWYQQALGQGPEFLTYFQNEAQLDKSGLPSDRFFAERPEGSVSTLKIQRTQQEDSAVYLCASRPHQVIYTDTQYFGPGTRLTVL.

The chain joins TRBV7-2 to TRBJ2-7, with 9 bases aligning to TRBD2. CDR1 and CDR2 from the germline V gene are SGHTA and FQGNSA. CDR3 length equals 14 residues. V lost 3 bases to trimming and J lost 3 bases; unmatched junction nucleotides: 3. The CDR3 DNA reads as TGTGCCAGCAGCTTCGCGACTAGCGGCTACGAGCAGTACTTC. It codes for CASSFATSGYEQYF.

The chain employs TRBV4-1 and TRBJ2-3, with 9 nucleotides matching TRBD2. Trimming cost V 0 bases and J 0 bases; bases outside gene matches: 4. The CDR3 totals 17 residues. CDR1 is MGHRA, CDR2 YSYEKL, per germline. DNA for the CDR3: TGCGCCAGCAGCCAAGATGCAACTAGCGGGAGCACAGATACGCAGTATTTT. It encodes CASSQDATSGSTDTQYF.

This chain connects TRBV27 to TRBJ2-5, with 9 nucleotides matching TRBD2. V lost 6 bases to trimming and J lost 5 bases; unmatched junction nucleotides: 25. The CDR3 is made up of 20 amino acids. Germline CDR1 is MNHEY and CDR2 is SMNVEV (reference sequence). The DNA for the CDR3 is TGTGCCAGCAGCCCCACGGGCCTGGGGGGGGCGGGAGGGCCGAAGGAGACCCAGTACTTC. Protein: CASSPTGLGGAGGPKETQYF.

The chain recombines TRBV6-1 with TRBJ2-7, with D perhaps TRBD1 (5 bases). V was clipped by 11 bases and J by 0 bases, with 11 bases between them. This CDR3 spans 12 amino acids. Germline V gives CDR1 MNHNS, CDR2 SASEGT. The CDR3 sequence: CARPGRSYEQYF. The CDR3, as DNA: TGTGCCCGCCCAGGGCGCTCCTACGAGCAGTACTTC.

The V and J genes are TRBV9 and TRBJ2-7, with TRBD1 as a possible D gene (6 bases). Germline CDR1 SGDLS, CDR2 YYNGEE. The CDR3 loop spans 14 amino acids. V was shortened by 4 bases and J by 2 bases, with 13 bases between the two germline ends. The CDR3 DNA follows: TGTGCCAGCAGCACCAAACAGGGTACCTACGAGCAGTACTTC. It is translated as CASSTKQGTYEQYF.

CDR3 loop: CASSESPNKGDPYEQYF. In DNA, the CDR3 is TGTGCCAGCAGTGAATCCCCCAACAAGGGGGACCCCTACGAGCAGTACTTC. The chain uses TRBV2 and TRBJ2-7, with TRBD1 as a possible D gene (6 bases). The CDR3 length is 17 residues. CDR1 is SNHLY and CDR2 is FYNNEI in the germline V gene. The V end was cut by 2 bases, the J end by 2 bases, with 19 bases between. Together with reference TRBV2 and TRBJ2-7, the CDR3 gives the full variable domain: EPEVTQTPSHQVTQMGQEVILRCVPISNHLYFYWYRQILGQKVEFLVSFYNNEISEKSEIFDDQFSVERPDGSNFTLKIRSTKLEDSAMYFCASSESPNKGDPYEQYFGPGTRLTVT.

The chain carries TRBV7-9 and TRBJ2-1; D gene uncertain. The V gene lost 0 bases and the J gene lost 1 base, with 10 bases spanning the gap. This CDR3 region has 16 residues. The germline CDR1 and CDR2 sequences are SEHNR and FQNEAQ (reference sequence). The CDR3 DNA is TGTGCCAGCAGCTTAGCGCCAACAGATTCCTACAATGAGCAGTTCTTC. This translates into CASSLAPTDSYNEQFF. Variable domain in full (rest from reference TRBV7-9 and TRBJ2-1): DTGVSQNPRHKITKRGQNVTFRCDPISEHNRLYWYRQTLGQGPEFLTYFQNEAQLEKSRLLSDRFSAERPKGSFSTLEIQRTEQGDSAMYLCASSLAPTDSYNEQFFGPGTRLTVL.

The chain is built from TRBV7-2 and TRBJ2-7; 8 bases map to TRBD1. This CDR3 is built from 14 residues. CDR1 is SGHTA and CDR2 is FQGNSA in the germline V gene. With 5 bases clipped from V and 6 bases from J, the junction kept 9 bases outside the gene matches. CDR3 in DNA: TGTGCCAGCAGCCCCCAGGGGGCCGAGGTCGAGCAGTACTTC. This codes for CASSPQGAEVEQYF.

This chain joins TRBV6-5 and TRBJ2-7; TRBD2 matches at 10 bases. The CDR3 loop spans 15 amino acids. Per the germline V gene, CDR1 is MNHEY and CDR2 is SVGAGI. Trimming took 6 bases from V and 6 from J; bases not matched to a gene: 11. The CDR3 DNA reads TGTGCCAGCAGCCGTTATCTAGCGGGAGAATGCGAGCAGTACTTC. This sequence encodes CASSRYLAGECEQYF.

The chain employs TRBV10-1 and TRBJ2-7; 9 bases map to TRBD1. Germline loops: CDR1 WNHNN, CDR2 SYGVQD (reference sequence). This CDR3 has 16 amino acids. The V gene end was trimmed by 3 bases and the J gene end by 5 bases; junction bases not matched to a gene: 11. CDR3 region: CASSDLPGTGRNEQYF. The CDR3 nucleotides are TGCGCCAGCAGTGATCTTCCCGGGACAGGGAGGAACGAGCAGTACTTC.